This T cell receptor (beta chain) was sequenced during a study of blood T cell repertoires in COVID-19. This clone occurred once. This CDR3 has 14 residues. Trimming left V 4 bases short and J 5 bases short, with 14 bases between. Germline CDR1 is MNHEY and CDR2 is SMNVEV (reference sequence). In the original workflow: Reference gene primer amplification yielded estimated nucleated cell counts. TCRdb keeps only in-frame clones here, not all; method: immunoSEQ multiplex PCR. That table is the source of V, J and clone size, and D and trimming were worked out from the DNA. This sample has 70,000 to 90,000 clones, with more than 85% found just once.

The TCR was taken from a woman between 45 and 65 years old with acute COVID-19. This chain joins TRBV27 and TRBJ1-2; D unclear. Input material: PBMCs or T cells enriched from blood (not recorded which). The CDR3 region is CASSSLTQSYGYTF. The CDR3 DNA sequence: TGTGCCAGCAGTTCCCTTACCCAGTCATATGGCTACACCTTC.